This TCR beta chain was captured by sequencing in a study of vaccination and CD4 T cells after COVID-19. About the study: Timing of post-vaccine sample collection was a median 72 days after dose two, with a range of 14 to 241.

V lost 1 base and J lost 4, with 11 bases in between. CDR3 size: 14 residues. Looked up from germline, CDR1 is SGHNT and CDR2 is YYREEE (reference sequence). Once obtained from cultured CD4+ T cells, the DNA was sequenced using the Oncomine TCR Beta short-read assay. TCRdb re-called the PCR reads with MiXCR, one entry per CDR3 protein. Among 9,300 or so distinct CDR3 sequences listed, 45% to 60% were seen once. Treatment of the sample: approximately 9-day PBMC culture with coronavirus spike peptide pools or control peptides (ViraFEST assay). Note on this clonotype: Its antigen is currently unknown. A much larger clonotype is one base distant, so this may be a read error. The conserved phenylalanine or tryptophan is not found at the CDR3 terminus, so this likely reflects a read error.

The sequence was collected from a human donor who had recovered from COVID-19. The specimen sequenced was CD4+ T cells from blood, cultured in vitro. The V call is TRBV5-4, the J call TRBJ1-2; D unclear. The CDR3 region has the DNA TGTGCCAGCAGCTTGTATCGTCAAGGCTATGGCTACACCCTC. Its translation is CASSLYRQGYGYTL.